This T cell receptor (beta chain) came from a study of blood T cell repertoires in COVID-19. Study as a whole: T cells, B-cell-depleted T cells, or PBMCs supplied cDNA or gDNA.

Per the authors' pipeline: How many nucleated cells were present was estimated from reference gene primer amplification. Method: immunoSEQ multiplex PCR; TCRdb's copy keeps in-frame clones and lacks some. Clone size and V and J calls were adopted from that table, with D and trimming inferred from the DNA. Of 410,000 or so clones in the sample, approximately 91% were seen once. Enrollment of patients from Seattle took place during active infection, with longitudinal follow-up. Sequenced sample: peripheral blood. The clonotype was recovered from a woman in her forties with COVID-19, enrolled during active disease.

DNA of the CDR3: TGTGCCAGCAGTTTACAAGGGGGGACAGGACTGTCTCCGAAAGGCTACACCTTC. Translating it yields CASSLQGGTGLSPKGYTF. This rearrangement joins TRBV27 to TRBJ1-2; 8 bases match TRBD1. After removal of 2 bases from V and 8 bases from J, the junction contained 19 bases not matched to a gene. This CDR3 comprises 18 residues. The V gene's germline CDR1 is MNHEY and CDR2 SMNVEV (reference sequence).